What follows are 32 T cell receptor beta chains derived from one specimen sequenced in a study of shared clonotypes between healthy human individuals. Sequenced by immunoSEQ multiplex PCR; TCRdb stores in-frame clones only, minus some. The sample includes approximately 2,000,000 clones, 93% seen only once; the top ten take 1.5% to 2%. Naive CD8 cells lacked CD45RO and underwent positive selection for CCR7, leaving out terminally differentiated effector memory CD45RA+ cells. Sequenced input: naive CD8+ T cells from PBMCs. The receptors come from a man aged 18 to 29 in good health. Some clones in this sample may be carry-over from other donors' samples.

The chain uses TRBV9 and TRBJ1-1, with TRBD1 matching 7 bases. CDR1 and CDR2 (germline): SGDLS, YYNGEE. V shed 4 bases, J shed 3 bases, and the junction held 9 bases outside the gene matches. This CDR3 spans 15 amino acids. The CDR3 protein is CASSLSLQGDTEAFF. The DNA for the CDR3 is TGTGCCAGCAGCCTTAGTCTGCAGGGGGACACTGAAGCTTTCTTT.

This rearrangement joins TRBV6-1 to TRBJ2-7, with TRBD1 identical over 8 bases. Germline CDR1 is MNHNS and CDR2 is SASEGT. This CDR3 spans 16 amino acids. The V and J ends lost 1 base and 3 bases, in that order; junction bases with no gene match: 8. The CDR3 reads CASSEDYRGVGYEQYF. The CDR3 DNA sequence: TGTGCCAGCAGTGAAGATTACAGGGGGGTAGGCTACGAGCAGTACTTC.

The CDR3: CASSANREGRHYGYTF. The CDR3 coding sequence is TGTGCCAGCAGTGCGAATCGGGAGGGACGGCACTATGGCTACACCTTC. The V call is TRBV2, the J call TRBJ1-2, with a weak D call TRBD1 (5 bases). The CDR3 length is 16 residues. Between the trimmed V and J ends, which lost 4 bases and 3 bases, there was a span of 18 bases. The germline CDR1 and CDR2 sequences are SNHLY and FYNNEI. Drawing the rest from reference TRBV2 and TRBJ1-2, the complete variable domain is EPEVTQTPSHQVTQMGQEVILRCVPISNHLYFYWYRQILGQKVEFLVSFYNNEISEKSEIFDDQFSVERPDGSNFTLKIRSTKLEDSAMYFCASSANREGRHYGYTFGSGTRLTVV.

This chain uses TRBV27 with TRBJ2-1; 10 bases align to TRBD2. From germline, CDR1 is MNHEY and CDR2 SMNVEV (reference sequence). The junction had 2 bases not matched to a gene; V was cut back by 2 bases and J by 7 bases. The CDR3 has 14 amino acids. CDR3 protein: CASSLRSGRNEQFF. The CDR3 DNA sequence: TGTGCCAGCAGTTTACGTAGCGGGAGGAATGAGCAGTTCTTC.

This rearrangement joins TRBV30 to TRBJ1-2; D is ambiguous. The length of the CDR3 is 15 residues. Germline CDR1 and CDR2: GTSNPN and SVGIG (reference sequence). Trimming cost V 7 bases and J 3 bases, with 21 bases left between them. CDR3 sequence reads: CASLPRTYPHYGYTF. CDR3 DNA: TGTGCCTCCCTCCCCAGGACCTACCCCCACTATGGCTACACCTTC. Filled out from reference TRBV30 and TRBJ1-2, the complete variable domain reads SQTIHQWPATLVQPVGSPLSLECTVEGTSNPNLYWYRQAAGRGLQLLFYSVGIGQISSEVPQNLSASRPQDRQFILSSKKLLLSDSGFYLCASLPRTYPHYGYTFGSGTRLTVV.

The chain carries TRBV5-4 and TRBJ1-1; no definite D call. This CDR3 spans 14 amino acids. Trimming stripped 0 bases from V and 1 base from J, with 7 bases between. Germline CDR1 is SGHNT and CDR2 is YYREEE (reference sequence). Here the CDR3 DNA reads TGTGCCAGCAGCTTGGAGGTGGGGAACACTGAAGCTTTCTTT. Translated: CASSLEVGNTEAFF.

The CDR3: CASSLEGGGNEQYF. CDR3 coding DNA: TGTGCCAGCAGCTTAGAGGGGGGCGGGAACGAGCAGTACTTC. The rearrangement joins TRBV11-2 to TRBJ2-7; D may be TRBD1 or TRBD2 (6 bases each). V dropped 0 bases and J dropped 5 bases, with 11 bases sitting between them. The CDR3 runs to 14 residues. Germline V CDR1 and CDR2: SGHAT, FQNNGV.

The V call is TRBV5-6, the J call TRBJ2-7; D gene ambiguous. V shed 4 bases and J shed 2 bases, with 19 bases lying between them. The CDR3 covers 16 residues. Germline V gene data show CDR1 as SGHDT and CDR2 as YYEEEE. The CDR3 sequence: CASSGGRTHNAYEQYF. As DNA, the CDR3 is TGTGCCAGCAGCGGTGGCCGCACACACAATGCCTACGAGCAGTACTTC. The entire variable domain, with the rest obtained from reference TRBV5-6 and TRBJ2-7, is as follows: DAGVTQSPTHLIKTRGQQVTLRCSPKSGHDTVSWYQQALGQGPQFIFQYYEEEERQRGNFPDRFSGHQFPNYSSELNVNALLLGDSALYLCASSGGRTHNAYEQYFGPGTRLTVT.

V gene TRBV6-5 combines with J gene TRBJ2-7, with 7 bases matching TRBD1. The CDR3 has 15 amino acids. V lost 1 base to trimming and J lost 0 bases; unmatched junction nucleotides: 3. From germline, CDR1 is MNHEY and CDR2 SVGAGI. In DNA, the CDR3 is TGTGCCAGCAGTTACTGGGACAGCAACTCCTACGAGCAGTACTTC. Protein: CASSYWDSNSYEQYF.

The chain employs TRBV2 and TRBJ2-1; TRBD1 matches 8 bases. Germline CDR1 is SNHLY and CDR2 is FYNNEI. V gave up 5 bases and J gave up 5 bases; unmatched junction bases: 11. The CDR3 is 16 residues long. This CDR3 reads CASSYDTGTGDNEQFF. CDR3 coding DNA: TGTGCCAGCAGTTACGACACCGGGACAGGTGACAATGAGCAGTTCTTC.

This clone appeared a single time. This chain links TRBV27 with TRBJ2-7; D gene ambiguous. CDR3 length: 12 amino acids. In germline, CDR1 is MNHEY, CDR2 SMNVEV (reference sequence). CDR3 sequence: CASWRNLYEQYF. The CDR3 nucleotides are TGTGCTAGTTGGCGGAACCTCTACGAGCAGTACTTC.

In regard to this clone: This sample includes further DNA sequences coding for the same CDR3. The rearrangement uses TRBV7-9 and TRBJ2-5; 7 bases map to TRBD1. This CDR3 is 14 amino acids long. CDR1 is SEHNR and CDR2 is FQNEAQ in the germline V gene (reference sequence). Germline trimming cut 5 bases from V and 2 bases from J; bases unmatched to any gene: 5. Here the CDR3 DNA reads TGTGCCAGCAGCCCGCGACAGGGACAAGAGACCCAGTACTTC. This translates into CASSPRQGQETQYF.

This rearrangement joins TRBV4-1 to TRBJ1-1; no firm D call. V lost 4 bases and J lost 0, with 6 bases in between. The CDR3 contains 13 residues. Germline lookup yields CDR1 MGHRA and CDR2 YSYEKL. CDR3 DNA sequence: TGCGCCAGCAGCCCCGTCATGAACACTGAAGCTTTCTTT. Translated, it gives CASSPVMNTEAFF.

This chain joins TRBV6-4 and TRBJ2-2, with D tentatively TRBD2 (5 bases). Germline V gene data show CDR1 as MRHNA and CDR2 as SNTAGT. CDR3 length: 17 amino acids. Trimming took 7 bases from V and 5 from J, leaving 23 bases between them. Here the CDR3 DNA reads TGTGCCAGCATATTATCTTGGGGTGGAGGTTGGACCGGGGAGCTGTTTTTT. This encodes CASILSWGGGWTGELFF.

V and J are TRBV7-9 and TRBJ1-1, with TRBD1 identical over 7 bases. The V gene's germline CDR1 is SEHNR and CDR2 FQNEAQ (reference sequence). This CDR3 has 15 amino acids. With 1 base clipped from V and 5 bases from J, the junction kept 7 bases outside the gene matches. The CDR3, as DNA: TGTGCCAGCAGCTTAGAGAGGCAGGGGGTAACTGAAGCTTTCTTT. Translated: CASSLERQGVTEAFF.

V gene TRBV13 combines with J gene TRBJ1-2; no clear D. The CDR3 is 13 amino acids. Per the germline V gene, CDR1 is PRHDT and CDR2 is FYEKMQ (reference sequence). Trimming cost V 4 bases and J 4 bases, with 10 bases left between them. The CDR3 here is CASSSQDGYGYTF. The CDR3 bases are TGTGCCAGCAGCTCCCAGGACGGCTATGGCTACACCTTC.

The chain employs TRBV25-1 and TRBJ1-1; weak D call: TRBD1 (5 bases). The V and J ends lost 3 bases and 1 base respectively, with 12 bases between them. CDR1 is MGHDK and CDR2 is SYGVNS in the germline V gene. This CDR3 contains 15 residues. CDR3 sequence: CASSEGGHANTEAFF. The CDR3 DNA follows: TGTGCCAGCAGTGAGGGAGGACATGCGAACACTGAAGCTTTCTTT.

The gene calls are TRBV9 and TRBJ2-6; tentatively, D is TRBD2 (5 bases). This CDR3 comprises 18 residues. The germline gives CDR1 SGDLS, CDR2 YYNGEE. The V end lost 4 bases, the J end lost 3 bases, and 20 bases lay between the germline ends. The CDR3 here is CASSSPERMGSGANVLTF. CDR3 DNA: TGTGCCAGCAGCTCCCCCGAGCGGATGGGTAGTGGGGCCAACGTCCTGACTTTC.

The CDR3, as DNA: TGTGCCAGCAGTTCCGTCGCGAGTCGATTCTTC. Amino acid sequence: CASSSVASRFF. The chain links TRBV6-5 to TRBJ2-1; D not certain. Germline V lookup: CDR1 MNHEY, CDR2 SVGAGI. V was pared by 4 bases and J by 16 bases, with 14 bases between. This CDR3 comprises 11 residues.

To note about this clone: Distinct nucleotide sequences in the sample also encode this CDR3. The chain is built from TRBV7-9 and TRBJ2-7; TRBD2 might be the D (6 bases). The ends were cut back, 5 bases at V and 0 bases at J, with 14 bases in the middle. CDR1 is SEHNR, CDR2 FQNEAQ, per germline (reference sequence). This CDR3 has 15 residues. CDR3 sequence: CASSQSGGSSYEQYF. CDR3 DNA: TGTGCCAGCAGCCAAAGCGGAGGGAGCTCCTACGAGCAGTACTTC.

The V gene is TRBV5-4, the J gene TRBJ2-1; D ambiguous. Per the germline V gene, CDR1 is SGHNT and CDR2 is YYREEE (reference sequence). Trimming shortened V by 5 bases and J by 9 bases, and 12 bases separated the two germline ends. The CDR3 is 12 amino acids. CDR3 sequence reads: CASRSQNPEQFF. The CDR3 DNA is TGTGCCAGCAGGTCCCAGAATCCTGAGCAGTTCTTC.

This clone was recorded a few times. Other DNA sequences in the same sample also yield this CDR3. The chain's CDR3 is CAWSLGNTEAFF. The CDR3 DNA sequence: TGTGCCTGGAGTTTGGGTAACACTGAAGCTTTCTTT. The chain combines TRBV30 with TRBJ1-1, with no clear D. CDR1 is GTSNPN, CDR2 SVGIG, per germline (reference sequence). Trimming removed 2 bases at V and 2 bases at J, with 6 bases between. This CDR3 is built from 12 residues.

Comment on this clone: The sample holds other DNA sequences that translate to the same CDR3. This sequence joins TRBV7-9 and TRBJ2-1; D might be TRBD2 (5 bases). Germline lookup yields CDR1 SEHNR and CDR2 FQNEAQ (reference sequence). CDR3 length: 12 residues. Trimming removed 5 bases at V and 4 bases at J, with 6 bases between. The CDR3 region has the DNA TGTGCCAGCAGCCCGGGGTACAATGAGCAGTTCTTC. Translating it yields CASSPGYNEQFF.

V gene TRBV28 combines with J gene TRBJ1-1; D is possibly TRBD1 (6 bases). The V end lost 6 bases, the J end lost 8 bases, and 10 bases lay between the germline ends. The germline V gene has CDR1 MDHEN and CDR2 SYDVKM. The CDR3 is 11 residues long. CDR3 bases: TGTGCCAGCAGCGATGGGGGCGAAGCTTTCTTT. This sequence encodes CASSDGGEAFF.

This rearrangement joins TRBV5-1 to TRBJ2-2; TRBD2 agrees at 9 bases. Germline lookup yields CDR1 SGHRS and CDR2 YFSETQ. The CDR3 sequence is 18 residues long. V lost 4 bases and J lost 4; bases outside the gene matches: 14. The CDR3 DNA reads TGCGCCAGCAGCGTGGAAGTTAGCGGGAGCGGGGGCACCGGGGAGCTGTTTTTT. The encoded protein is CASSVEVSGSGGTGELFF.

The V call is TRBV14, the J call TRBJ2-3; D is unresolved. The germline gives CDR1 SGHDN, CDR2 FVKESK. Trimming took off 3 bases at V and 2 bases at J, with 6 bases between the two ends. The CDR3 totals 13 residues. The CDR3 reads CASSHSVTDTQYF. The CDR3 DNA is TGTGCCAGCAGCCATTCAGTCACAGATACGCAGTATTTT.

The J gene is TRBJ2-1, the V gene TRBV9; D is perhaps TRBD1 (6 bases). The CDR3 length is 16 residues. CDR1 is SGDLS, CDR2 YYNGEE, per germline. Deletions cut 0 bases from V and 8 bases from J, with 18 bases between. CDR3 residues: CASSVEGDLFFYEQFF. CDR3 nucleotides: TGTGCCAGCAGCGTAGAGGGGGACCTCTTTTTTTATGAGCAGTTCTTC.

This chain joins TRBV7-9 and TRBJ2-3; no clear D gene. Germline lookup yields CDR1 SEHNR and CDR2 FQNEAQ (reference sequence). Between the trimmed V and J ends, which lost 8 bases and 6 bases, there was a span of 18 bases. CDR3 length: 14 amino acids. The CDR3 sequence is CASSLDQLSDTQYF. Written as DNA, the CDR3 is TGTGCCAGCTCCCTCGACCAACTCTCCGATACGCAGTATTTT.

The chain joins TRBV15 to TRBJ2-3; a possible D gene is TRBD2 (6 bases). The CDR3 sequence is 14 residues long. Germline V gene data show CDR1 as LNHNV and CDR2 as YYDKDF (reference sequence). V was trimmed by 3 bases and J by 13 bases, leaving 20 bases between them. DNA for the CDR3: TGTGCCACCAGCAGGGGCGGCGGGGCGAGGATCGAGTATTTT. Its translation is CATSRGGGARIEYF.

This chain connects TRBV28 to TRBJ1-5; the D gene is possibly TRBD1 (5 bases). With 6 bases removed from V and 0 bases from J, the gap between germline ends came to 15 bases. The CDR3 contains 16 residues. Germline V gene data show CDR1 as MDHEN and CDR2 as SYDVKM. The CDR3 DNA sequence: TGTGCCAGCAGGGCTTTGGAGACAGATAGCAATCAGCCCCAGCATTTT. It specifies CASRALETDSNQPQHF.

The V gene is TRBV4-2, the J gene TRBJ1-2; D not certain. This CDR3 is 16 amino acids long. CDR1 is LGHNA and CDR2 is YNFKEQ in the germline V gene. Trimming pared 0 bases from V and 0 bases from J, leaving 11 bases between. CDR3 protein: CASSQDHSVSNYGYTF. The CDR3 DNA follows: TGTGCCAGCAGCCAAGATCATTCAGTCTCTAACTATGGCTACACCTTC.

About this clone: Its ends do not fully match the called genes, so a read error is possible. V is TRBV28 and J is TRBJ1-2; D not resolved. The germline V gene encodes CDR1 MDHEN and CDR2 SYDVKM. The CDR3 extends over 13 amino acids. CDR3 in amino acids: CASSLGNVYGYAF. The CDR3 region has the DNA TGTGCCAGCAGTTTAGGGAACGTCTATGGCTACGCCTTC.